Listed below are T cell receptor beta chains from one sample, sequenced in a study of T cells in Graves' hyperthyroidism and ophthalmopathy. Each CDR3 protein gets one entry after TCRdb re-called the multiplex PCR reads with MiXCR. The table has about 360,000 distinct CDR3 sequences, 15% to 20% seen once; the top ten hold 3% to 4%. Sequencing was performed on blood. The source is a woman aged 18-29 years with Graves' hyperthyroidism. Both conserved end residues are part of each CDR3. The D gene is left open where the match is weak. A row's size may be missing; if present it is once, few, many or a size class.

V,J,length,D,size,DNA,CDR3
TRBV11-2,TRBJ2-7,16,TRBD1,-,TGTGCCAGCAGCTTAGGGGCACCGGGACAGCACTACGAGCAGTACTTC,CASSLGAPGQHYEQYF
TRBV2,TRBJ1-6,16,-,-,TGTGCCAGCAGCAAAGAACAGAGCTCCTATAATTCACCCCTCCACTTT,CASSKEQSSYNSPLHF
TRBV6-5,TRBJ2-7,15,TRBD2,-,TGTGCCAGCAGTTACCTAGCGGGTGACTCCTACGAGCAGTACTTC,CASSYLAGDSYEQYF
TRBV10-3,TRBJ1-1,13,-,many,TGTGCCATCAGTGACGCCCCGGGCACTGAAGCTTTCTTT,CAISDAPGTEAFF
TRBV12-3/TRBV12-4,TRBJ1-5,13,-,many,TGTGCCAGCAGTTACAGGGATCGGCAGCCCCAGCATTTT,CASSYRDRQPQHF
TRBV2,TRBJ2-7,13,TRBD1,many,TGTGCCAGCAGTAAGGACAGGGTTAACGAGCAGTACTTC,CASSKDRVNEQYF
TRBV7-2,TRBJ2-5,22,TRBD2,-,TGTGCCAGCAGCTATCAACCAGGGACAGGGACTAGCGGGGGGCTATTACAAGAGACCCAGTACTTC,CASSYQPGTGTSGGLLQETQYF
TRBV6-1,TRBJ1-1,13,-,-,TGTGCCAGCAGTGAAGAAGCCACCTTTGAAGCTTTCTTT,CASSEEATFEAFF
TRBV2,TRBJ1-2,14,-,-,TGTGCCAGCGGTCCGACACTAGAAGGGGGAGGCTACACCTTC,CASGPTLEGGGYTF
TRBV4-2,TRBJ2-5,16,-,many,TGTGCCAGCAGCCAAGCGGTTGTAGGGTCCCAAGAGACCCAGTACTTC,CASSQAVVGSQETQYF
TRBV12-3/TRBV12-4,TRBJ1-5,13,-,many,TGTGCCAGCAGCCCTTCCCAAGGGCAGCCCCAGCATTTT,CASSPSQGQPQHF
TRBV25-1,TRBJ2-2,14,-,few,TGTGCCAGCAGTGAATTTCGGGACACCGGGGAGCTGTTTTTT,CASSEFRDTGELFF